The next 3 T cell receptor beta chains were all read from a single sample in a study of T cells in Graves' hyperthyroidism and ophthalmopathy. TCR beta CDR3 sequences were amplified from RNA transcripts. A set of HTBI primers served as the primers for a first-round RT-PCR of the TCR CDR3. In TCRdb, the multiplex PCR reads were re-called with MiXCR into one record per CDR3 protein. The table lists around 400,000 distinct CDR3 sequences, more than 20% of them singletons, with around 79% in the top ten. Sequenced: blood. The origin of the receptors is a man between 50 and 59 years old with Graves' hyperthyroidism.

This clonotype came up once. This sequence joins TRBV27 and TRBJ2-1; D ambiguous. Trimming removed 3 bases from V and 3 bases from J, with 6 bases in between. The CDR3 loop spans 13 amino acids. Looked up from germline, CDR1 is MNHEY and CDR2 is SMNVEV (reference sequence). The CDR3 loop is CASSFVVYNEQFF. The DNA of the CDR3 is TGTGCCAGCAGTTTTGTAGTCTACAATGAGCAGTTCTTC.

This clonotype was detected a few times. V gene TRBV28 combines with J gene TRBJ2-6; D is possibly TRBD1 (6 bases). The CDR3 contains 15 residues. V shed 3 bases and J shed 3 bases, with 9 bases lying between them. Germline values: CDR1 MDHEN, CDR2 SYDVKM. The CDR3 here is CASSLPGDGANVLTF. DNA for the CDR3: TGTGCCAGCAGTTTGCCAGGGGATGGGGCCAACGTCCTGACTTTC.

This clonotype has a handful of counts. The chain is built from TRBV3-1 and TRBJ2-5; 14 bases fit TRBD2. This CDR3 contains 17 residues. CDR1 is LGHDT and CDR2 is YNNKEL in the germline V gene (reference sequence). V shed 2 bases, J shed 2 bases, and the junction held 4 bases outside the gene matches. In DNA form, the CDR3 reads TGTGCCAGCAGCCAACCGGGGACTAGCGGGAGACAAGAGACCCAGTACTTC. This gives the protein CASSQPGTSGRQETQYF.